The 32 T cell receptor beta chains listed next were all sequenced from one sample in a study of PD-L1 blockade in urothelial cancer (dated by TCRdb to 2016 to 2017). The intended sense of this specimen's time point label: peripheral blood 6 weeks after treatment start. To prepare the library, the immunoSEQ multiplex PCR assay was applied. Here the immuneACCESS table is served through TCRdb, limited to in-frame sequences with V and J called. Missing clones are a known gap in these copies; in checked studies unresolved V genes cover under half, and the rest lacks a known reason. The sample table lists roughly 120,000 clones, about 89% of them with a count of one. The ten largest clones take up more than 1.5% of the sample. Specimen: PBMCs, collected around atezolizumab (anti-PD-L1) treatment. The receptors here all came from a man in his 60s with urothelial cancer.

The chain joins TRBV28 to TRBJ2-7, with no clear D. Germline-derived CDR1 and CDR2 are MDHEN and SYDVKM. The V gene lost 2 bases and the J gene lost 3 bases, with 11 bases spanning the gap. The CDR3 extends over 14 amino acids. The CDR3 nucleotides read TGTGCCAGCAGTTTAGGCCCGATCCTCTACGAGCAGTACTTC. Amino acids: CASSLGPILYEQYF.

This clone was seen more than once but under ten times. The chain is built from TRBV7-9 and TRBJ1-1; 7 nucleotides line up with TRBD1. The CDR3 spans 13 residues. V trimming: 0 bases; J trimming: 8 bases; junction bases outside the gene matches: 3. Germline CDR1 and CDR2: SEHNR and FQNEAQ (reference sequence). The CDR3 DNA reads as TGTGCCAGCAGCTTAGCAGGGGGCGTCGAAGCTTTCTTT. Translating it yields CASSLAGGVEAFF.

The CDR3 DNA reads as TGTGCCAGCAGCGTATGGACTGCAGGAACCGGGGAGCTGTTTTTT. Amino acid sequence: CASSVWTAGTGELFF. The genes are TRBV9 and TRBJ2-2; possibly TRBD2 for D (5 bases). Trimming cost V 1 base and J 5 bases, with 12 bases left between them. The CDR3 spans 15 residues. Germline values: CDR1 SGDLS, CDR2 YYNGEE.

The chain joins TRBV5-4 to TRBJ2-7; 7 positions agree with TRBD2. This CDR3 is built from 14 residues. Germline assignment: CDR1 SGHNT and CDR2 YYREEE (reference sequence). J lost 0 bases, V lost 4 bases, and 4 bases had no gene match. CDR3 in amino acids: CASSRWEGSYEQYF. For the CDR3, the DNA is TGTGCCAGCAGCAGGTGGGAGGGCTCCTACGAGCAGTACTTC.

In this sample, this clone turned up once. J is TRBJ2-1 and V is TRBV9; TRBD2 matches at 10 bases. With 0 bases clipped from V and 7 bases from J, the junction kept 4 bases outside the gene matches. The CDR3 totals 15 residues. Germline loops: CDR1 SGDLS, CDR2 YYNGEE. The CDR3: CASSVGASGGNEQFF. CDR3 DNA sequence: TGTGCCAGCAGCGTAGGTGCTAGCGGGGGTAATGAGCAGTTCTTC.

J is TRBJ2-6 and V is TRBV14, with no clear D. The ends were cut back, 1 base at V and 2 bases at J, with 6 bases in the middle. Germline-derived CDR1 and CDR2 are SGHDN and FVKESK. The CDR3 consists of 15 residues. The CDR3 spells CASSQASTGANVLTF. CDR3 DNA sequence: TGTGCCAGCAGCCAAGCAAGCACTGGGGCCAACGTCCTGACTTTC. Filled out from reference TRBV14 and TRBJ2-6, the complete variable domain reads EAGVTQFPSHSVIEKGQTVTLRCDPISGHDNLYWYRRVMGKEIKFLLHFVKESKQDESGMPNNRFLAERTGGTYSTLKVQPAELEDSGVYFCASSQASTGANVLTFGAGSRLTVL.

J is TRBJ2-6 and V is TRBV4-3, with TRBD1 matching 9 bases. Germline assignment: CDR1 LGHNA and CDR2 YSLEER. The CDR3 consists of 17 residues. V was pared by 4 bases and J by 0 bases, with 4 bases of the junction left unmatched. CDR3 bases: TGCGCCAGCAGCCGGGACAGGGAGGGCTCTGGGGCCAACGTCCTGACTTTC. It translates to CASSRDREGSGANVLTF.

This clone was detected only once. The CDR3, as DNA: TGTGCCAGCTCATTCGCACGGTCGAACACTGAAGCTTTCTTT. The encoded protein is CASSFARSNTEAFF. V and J are TRBV18 and TRBJ1-1; D remains ambiguous. There are 14 residues in the CDR3. The V gene lost 5 bases and the J gene lost 1 base, with 11 bases spanning the gap. Looked up from germline, CDR1 is KGHSH and CDR2 is LQKENI.

This clone was observed a handful of times. The gene calls are TRBV18 and TRBJ1-2; D is unclear. Trimming cost V 4 bases and J 0 bases, with 9 bases left between them. This CDR3 region has 14 residues. In germline, CDR1 is KGHSH, CDR2 LQKENI. The CDR3 loop reads CASSRERSNYGYTF. The CDR3 DNA follows: TGTGCCAGCTCACGAGAACGATCTAACTATGGCTACACCTTC.

The V and J genes are TRBV5-4 and TRBJ2-5; the D gene is possibly TRBD1 (7 bases). Germline assignment: CDR1 SGHNT and CDR2 YYREEE (reference sequence). This CDR3 is built from 18 residues. Trimming removed 0 bases at V and 2 bases at J, with 20 bases between. The CDR3 DNA reads as TGTGCCAGCAGCTTGGCCGGAGGGGGCGGCGTGAGGCAAGAGACCCAGTACTTC. Its translation: CASSLAGGGGVRQETQYF.

The chain has TRBV10-3 and TRBJ1-5; 7 nucleotides line up with TRBD1. This CDR3 comprises 15 residues. V shed 0 bases and J 6 bases; nucleotides not matched to a gene: 5. Germline V lookup: CDR1 ENHRY, CDR2 SYGVKD. Here the CDR3 DNA reads TGTGCCATCAGTGAGTCCACAAGGACAGGTCAGCCCCAGCATTTT. It is translated as CAISESTRTGQPQHF.

V and J are TRBV4-1 and TRBJ2-2, with a possible D match to TRBD2 (5 bases). Per the germline V gene, CDR1 is MGHRA and CDR2 is YSYEKL. The CDR3 covers 14 residues. V lost 1 base to trimming and J lost 6 bases, with 9 bases between them. The CDR3 nucleotides are TGCGCCAGCAGCCAAGGAGGACTCCCCGGGGAGCTGTTTTTT. This gives the protein CASSQGGLPGELFF.

V and J are TRBV6-5 and TRBJ2-7; D gene ambiguous. V dropped 0 bases and J dropped 0 bases, with 9 bases sitting between them. This CDR3 is 15 amino acids long. Germline values: CDR1 MNHEY, CDR2 SVGAGI. CDR3 sequence: CASSYSPGTSYEQYF. In DNA, the CDR3 is TGTGCCAGCAGTTACTCGCCAGGAACCTCCTACGAGCAGTACTTC.

The chain uses TRBV5-1 and TRBJ2-6; TRBD2 agrees at 7 bases. Germline CDR1 reads SGHRS; CDR2 reads YFSETQ. Trimming removed 0 bases from V and 1 base from J; junction bases left unmatched: 10. The CDR3 totals 19 residues. The CDR3 DNA sequence: TGCGCCAGCAGCTTGGGGAGGGAGGGATCCGGATCTGGGGCCAACGTCCTGACTTTC. Translating gives CASSLGREGSGSGANVLTF.

The V gene is TRBV6-5, the J gene TRBJ1-2, with 7 nucleotides matching TRBD1. The V segment lost 10 bases and the J segment 0 bases; nucleotides outside the gene matches: 11. The CDR3 runs 15 residues. Germline V gene sequence: CDR1 MNHEY, CDR2 SVGAGI. DNA for the CDR3: TGTGCCAACAGCTCTCAGGGGGTCACTAACTATGGCTACACCTTC. As protein: CANSSQGVTNYGYTF.

The chain joins TRBV13 to TRBJ2-1; D is perhaps TRBD2 (6 bases). The CDR3 runs 14 residues. The V gene lost 0 bases and the J gene lost 8 bases, with 11 bases spanning the gap. Per the germline V gene, CDR1 is PRHDT and CDR2 is FYEKMQ (reference sequence). The CDR3 DNA is TGTGCCAGCAGCTTAGGGGCCAGGAGGGATGAGCAGTTCTTC. Amino acids: CASSLGARRDEQFF.

V usage is TRBV30 and J usage is TRBJ2-7; 7 nucleotides agree with TRBD2. CDR3 length: 15 residues. Germline V gene sequence: CDR1 GTSNPN, CDR2 SVGIG (reference sequence). With V trimmed by 3 bases and J by 6 bases, 14 bases remained unmatched. This CDR3 is CAWSWGGRPLSEQYF. CDR3 nucleotides: TGTGCCTGGAGCTGGGGAGGGAGGCCCCTTAGCGAGCAGTACTTC.

The genes are TRBV9 and TRBJ2-1, with TRBD1 identical over 8 bases. CDR3 length: 17 residues. Germline-derived CDR1 and CDR2 are SGDLS and YYNGEE. V shed 3 bases and J 1 base; nucleotides not matched to a gene: 9. The CDR3 DNA follows: TGTGCCAGCAGCGCCGGACCTCAGGGGGCATCCTACAATGAGCAGTTCTTC. It encodes CASSAGPQGASYNEQFF. The whole variable domain, filled in from reference TRBV9 and TRBJ2-1, reads DSGVTQTPKHLITATGQRVTLRCSPRSGDLSVYWYQQSLDQGLQFLIQYYNGEERAKGNILERFSAQQFPDLHSELNLSSLELGDSALYFCASSAGPQGASYNEQFFGPGTRLTVL.

The V and J genes are TRBV18 and TRBJ2-2, with D possibly TRBD1 on 5 matching bases. CDR1 and CDR2 from the germline V gene are KGHSH and LQKENI. Trimming removed 1 base at V and 1 base at J, with 10 bases between. CDR3 size: 16 residues. CDR3 sequence: CASSPRVRENTGELFF. In DNA form, the CDR3 reads TGTGCCAGCTCACCACGTGTCAGGGAGAACACCGGGGAGCTGTTTTTT.

The rearrangement links TRBV28 to TRBJ1-2; D not certain. The V end lost 6 bases, the J end lost 8 bases, and 16 bases lay between the germline ends. Germline V gene data show CDR1 as MDHEN and CDR2 as SYDVKM. The CDR3 has 13 residues. The CDR3, as DNA: TGTGCCAGCAGACCTCCCCACGGTCGAGGCTACACCTTC. It translates to CASRPPHGRGYTF.

This clone was picked up one time. The chain carries TRBV4-3 and TRBJ2-2; 7 bases are shared with TRBD1. V lost 4 bases, J lost 7 bases, and 9 bases stayed unmatched. Per the germline V gene, CDR1 is LGHNA and CDR2 is YSLEER. The CDR3 has 15 residues. CDR3 DNA: TGCGCCAGCAGCCGAACAGGGGCCGGAGGCGGGGAGCTGTTTTTT. It translates to CASSRTGAGGGELFF.

The chain recombines TRBV5-1 with TRBJ2-3; D may be TRBD2 (7 bases). The CDR3 spans 14 residues. The V gene's germline CDR1 is SGHRS and CDR2 YFSETQ. The V end lost 0 bases, the J end lost 4 bases, and 9 bases lay between the germline ends. The CDR3 DNA is TGCGCCAGCAGCTTGGGGGAGGGGGCAGATACGCAGTATTTT. Translated: CASSLGEGADTQYF.

J is TRBJ2-3 and V is TRBV11-3; D perhaps matches TRBD1 (5 bases). Germline V CDR1 and CDR2: SGHNT, YENEEA. CDR3 size: 17 residues. Deletions cut 0 bases from V and 2 bases from J, with 15 bases between. CDR3 in DNA: TGTGCCAGCAGCTTAGAGGGGCCCCTCAGGGACACAGATACGCAGTATTTT. Protein sequence: CASSLEGPLRDTDTQYF.

V usage is TRBV5-1 and J usage is TRBJ2-3, with D tentatively TRBD2 (7 bases). V shed 4 bases and J shed 4 bases, with 19 bases lying between them. Germline CDR1 is SGHRS and CDR2 is YFSETQ. CDR3 length: 16 residues. The CDR3 nucleotides are TGCGCCAGCAGCCCATCCGGAAGGGGGGGCCCAGATACGCAGTATTTT. This translates into CASSPSGRGGPDTQYF.

V is TRBV6-1 and J is TRBJ2-7; 10 bases line up with TRBD1. J was trimmed by 2 bases and V by 6 bases; bases with no gene match: 7. The CDR3 length is 15 residues. In germline, CDR1 is MNHNS, CDR2 SASEGT. This CDR3 is CASRRDRGRTYEQYF. For the CDR3, the DNA is TGTGCCAGCAGAAGAGACAGGGGGCGAACCTACGAGCAGTACTTC.

J is TRBJ2-1 and V is TRBV7-8, with D maybe TRBD1 (5 bases). The CDR3 is 14 residues long. V was trimmed by 0 bases and J by 9 bases, leaving 12 bases between them. Germline V gene lookup returns CDR1 SGHVS and CDR2 FQNEAQ. The CDR3, as DNA: TGTGCCAGCAGCTTAGCCCCCGAAAGGGGTGAGCAGTTCTTC. Encoded protein: CASSLAPERGEQFF.

The chain employs TRBV5-1 and TRBJ2-1, with 11 bases that match TRBD1. V shed 2 bases, J shed 2 bases, and the junction held 6 bases outside the gene matches. The length of the CDR3 is 17 residues. The germline gives CDR1 SGHRS, CDR2 YFSETQ. CDR3 sequence reads: CASSFPGTGGTYNEQFF. As DNA, the CDR3 is TGCGCCAGCAGCTTCCCTGGGACAGGGGGAACCTACAATGAGCAGTTCTTC.

The genes are TRBV7-3 and TRBJ2-1; TRBD2 matches 8 bases. Trimming took 5 bases from V and 6 from J; bases not matched to a gene: 9. Germline V gene data show CDR1 as SGHTA and CDR2 as FQGTGA. This CDR3 region has 15 residues. The CDR3 nucleotides read TGTGCCAGCAGCCCCGACGGGCTAGCGGGCAATGAGCAGTTCTTC. This encodes CASSPDGLAGNEQFF.

The rearrangement links TRBV11-3 to TRBJ2-5; possible D gene TRBD1, 6 bases. Germline V gives CDR1 SGHNT, CDR2 YENEEA. V was shortened by 1 base and J by 1 base, with 10 bases between the two germline ends. This CDR3 region has 15 residues. Written as DNA, the CDR3 is TGTGCCAGCAGCTTAGGAGGGACACGCCAAGAGACCCAGTACTTC. It specifies CASSLGGTRQETQYF.

The chain uses TRBV2 and TRBJ2-3; weak D call: TRBD2 (7 bases). The CDR3 consists of 16 residues. Germline CDR1 and CDR2: SNHLY and FYNNEI. The germline V and J ends were trimmed by 5 bases and 5 bases, with 20 bases remaining between them. For the CDR3, the DNA is TGTGCCAGCAGTCTTACGAGGGGGAGGGCCGGAGATACGCAGTATTTT. Its protein is CASSLTRGRAGDTQYF.

This clone was observed a few times. The V gene is TRBV7-9, the J gene TRBJ1-1; D is possibly TRBD1 (6 bases). The CDR3 extends over 13 amino acids. Germline assignment: CDR1 SEHNR and CDR2 FQNEAQ (reference sequence). V was shortened by 3 bases and J by 6 bases, with 11 bases between the two germline ends. The CDR3 bases are TGTGCCAGCAGCTTTACAGGGATGGCTGAAGCTTTCTTT. Translated, it gives CASSFTGMAEAFF.

The rearrangement links TRBV11-2 to TRBJ1-1; possible D gene TRBD1, 5 bases. Per germline, CDR1 SGHAT and CDR2 FQNNGV. Trimming took off 1 base at V and 5 bases at J, with 8 bases between the two ends. The CDR3 covers 13 residues. The CDR3 coding sequence is TGTGCCAGCAGCTTAGTGGAGGGGACTGAAGCTTTCTTT. Translation gives CASSLVEGTEAFF.